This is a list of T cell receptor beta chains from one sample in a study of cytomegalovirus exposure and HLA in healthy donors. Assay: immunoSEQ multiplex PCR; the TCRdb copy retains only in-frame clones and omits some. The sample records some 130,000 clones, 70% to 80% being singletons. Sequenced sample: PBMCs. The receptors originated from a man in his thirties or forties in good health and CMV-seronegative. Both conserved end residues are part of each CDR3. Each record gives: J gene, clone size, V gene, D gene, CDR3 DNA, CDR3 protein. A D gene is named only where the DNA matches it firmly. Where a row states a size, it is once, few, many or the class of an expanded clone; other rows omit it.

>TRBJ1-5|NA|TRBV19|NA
TGTGCCAGTAGTCCAGGGGCGTTGATGGTAGAGAAGCCCCAGCATTTT
CASSPGALMVEKPQHF
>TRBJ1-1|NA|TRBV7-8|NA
TGTGCCAGCAGCTTAGTAGTTGGGAACACTGAAGCTTTCTTT
CASSLVVGNTEAFF
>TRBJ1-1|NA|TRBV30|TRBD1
TGTGCCTGGAGCAGGGGGGTTAACACTGAAGCTTTCTTT
CAWSRGVNTEAFF
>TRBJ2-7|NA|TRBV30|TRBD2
TGTGCCTGGACCCGTAGCGGGAGAGGGGCCGAGCAGTACTTC
CAWTRSGRGAEQYF
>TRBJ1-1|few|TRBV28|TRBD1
TGTGCCAGCAGTCTCCCGACAGGGCTTCCCACTGAAGCTTTCTTT
CASSLPTGLPTEAFF
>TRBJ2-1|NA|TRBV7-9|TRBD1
TGTGCCAGCAGCTCCCCCCAGGGGGTAGTTGCCCATGAGCAGTTCTTC
CASSSPQGVVAHEQFF
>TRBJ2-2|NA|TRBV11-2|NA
TGTGCCAGCAGCGATGGCCTCGGGGGGCAGAGCGGGGAGCTGTTTTTT
CASSDGLGGQSGELFF
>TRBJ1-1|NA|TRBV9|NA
TGTGCCAGCAGCGTAGCGCCTGGCCGAGAAGCTTTCTTT
CASSVAPGREAFF
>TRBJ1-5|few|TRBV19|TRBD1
TGTGCCAGTACCCTGAGGGGACAGGGGACGGGTAGCAATCAGCCCCAGCATTTT
CASTLRGQGTGSNQPQHF
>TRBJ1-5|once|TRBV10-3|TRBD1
TGTGCCATCAGTGAGGGACAGGGAAATAATCAGCCCCAGCATTTT
CAISEGQGNNQPQHF
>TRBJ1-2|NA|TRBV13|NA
TGTGCCAGCAGCGAGGGCCCGGCCGACAGGAATGGTTATGGCTACACCTTC
CASSEGPADRNGYGYTF
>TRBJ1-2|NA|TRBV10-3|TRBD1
TGTGCCATCAAAAGGGGACAGGGGGACGGCTACACCTTC
CAIKRGQGDGYTF
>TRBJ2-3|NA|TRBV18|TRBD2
TGTGCCAGCTCACCACGTAAGGGCGGGAGGGCCAAAGATACGCAGTATTTT
CASSPRKGGRAKDTQYF
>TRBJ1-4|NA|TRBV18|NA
TGTGCCAGCTCACCAGGGGCAGTAGAGAATGAAAAACTGTTTTTT
CASSPGAVENEKLFF
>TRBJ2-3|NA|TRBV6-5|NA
TGTGCCAGCAGTTACAGCGTCATCACCGCAGATACGCAGTATTTT
CASSYSVITADTQYF
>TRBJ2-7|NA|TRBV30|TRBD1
TGTGCCTGGAGCAGGGACAGCTCCTACGAGCAGTACTTC
CAWSRDSSYEQYF
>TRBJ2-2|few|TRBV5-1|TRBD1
TGCGCCAGCAGCTCCGGGACAGGGGGAACCGGGGAGCTGTTTTTT
CASSSGTGGTGELFF
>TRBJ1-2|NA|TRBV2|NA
TGTGCCAGCAGTGAAGTCAGGAACTATGGCTACACCTTC
CASSEVRNYGYTF
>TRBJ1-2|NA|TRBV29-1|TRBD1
TGCAGCGTTGAGGATACCGGGACAGGGGTAGGATATGGCTACACCTTC
CSVEDTGTGVGYGYTF
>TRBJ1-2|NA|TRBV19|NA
TGTGCCAGTAGTATTGGGCAGGACTATGGCTACACCTTC
CASSIGQDYGYTF
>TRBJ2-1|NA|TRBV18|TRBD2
TGTGCCAGCTCACCGCCCACATTAGCGGGAAATGTCAATGAGCAGTTCTTC
CASSPPTLAGNVNEQFF
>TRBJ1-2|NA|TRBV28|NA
TGTGCCAGCAGCATTAACTATGGCTACACCTTC
CASSINYGYTF
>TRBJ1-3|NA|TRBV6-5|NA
TGTGCCAGCAGTTACCAAACGGGGGGATCTGGAAACACCATATATTTT
CASSYQTGGSGNTIYF